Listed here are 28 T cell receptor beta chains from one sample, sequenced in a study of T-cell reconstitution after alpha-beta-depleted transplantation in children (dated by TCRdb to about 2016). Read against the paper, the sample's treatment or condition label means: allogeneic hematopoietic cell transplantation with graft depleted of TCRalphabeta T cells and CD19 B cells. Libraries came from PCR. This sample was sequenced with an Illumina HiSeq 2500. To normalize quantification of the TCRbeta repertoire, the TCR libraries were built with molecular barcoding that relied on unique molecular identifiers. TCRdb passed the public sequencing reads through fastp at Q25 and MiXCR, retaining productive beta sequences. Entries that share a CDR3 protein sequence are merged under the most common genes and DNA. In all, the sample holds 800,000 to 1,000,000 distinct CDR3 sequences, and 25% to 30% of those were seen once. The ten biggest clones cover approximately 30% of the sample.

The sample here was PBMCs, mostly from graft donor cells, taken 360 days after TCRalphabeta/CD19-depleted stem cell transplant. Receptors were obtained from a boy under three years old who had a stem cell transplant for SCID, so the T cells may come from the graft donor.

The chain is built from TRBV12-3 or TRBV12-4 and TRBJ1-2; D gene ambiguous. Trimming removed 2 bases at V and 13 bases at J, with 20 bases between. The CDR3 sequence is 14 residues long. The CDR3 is CASSLRVWPQDCTF. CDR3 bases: TGTGCCAGCAGTTTACGGGTTTGGCCTCAGGACTGCACCTTC.

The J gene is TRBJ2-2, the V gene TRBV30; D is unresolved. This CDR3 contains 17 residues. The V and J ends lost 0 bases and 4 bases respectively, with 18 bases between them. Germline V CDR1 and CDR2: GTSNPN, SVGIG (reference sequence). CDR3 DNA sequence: TGTGCCTGGAGTGTACTGGTGGGATTCGATCGCACCGGGGAGCTGTTTTTT. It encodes CAWSVLVGFDRTGELFF.

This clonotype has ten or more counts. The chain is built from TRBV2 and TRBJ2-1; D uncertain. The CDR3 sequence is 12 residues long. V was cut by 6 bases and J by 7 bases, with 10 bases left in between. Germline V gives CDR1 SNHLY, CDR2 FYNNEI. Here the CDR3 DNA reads TGTGCCAGCAGCGGGCAGTCTAATGAGCAGTTCTTC. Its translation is CASSGQSNEQFF. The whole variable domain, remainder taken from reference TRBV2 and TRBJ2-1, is EPEVTQTPSHQVTQMGQEVILRCVPISNHLYFYWYRQILGQKVEFLVSFYNNEISEKSEIFDDQFSVERPDGSNFTLKIRSTKLEDSAMYFCASSGQSNEQFFGPGTRLTVL.

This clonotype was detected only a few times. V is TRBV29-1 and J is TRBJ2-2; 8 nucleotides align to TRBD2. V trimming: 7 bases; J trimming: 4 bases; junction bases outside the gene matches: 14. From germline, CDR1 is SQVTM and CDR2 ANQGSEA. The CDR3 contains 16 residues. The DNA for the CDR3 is TGCAGCGCCCAAAAACGCGGGGGGAGAGGCACCGGGGAGCTGTTTTTT. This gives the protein CSAQKRGGRGTGELFF.

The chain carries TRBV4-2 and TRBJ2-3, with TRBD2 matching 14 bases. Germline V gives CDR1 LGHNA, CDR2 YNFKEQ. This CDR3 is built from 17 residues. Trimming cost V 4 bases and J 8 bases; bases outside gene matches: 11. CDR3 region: CASSPTETSGGEGTQYF. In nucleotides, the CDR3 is TGTGCCAGCAGCCCTACTGAGACTAGCGGGGGGGAGGGTACGCAGTATTTT.

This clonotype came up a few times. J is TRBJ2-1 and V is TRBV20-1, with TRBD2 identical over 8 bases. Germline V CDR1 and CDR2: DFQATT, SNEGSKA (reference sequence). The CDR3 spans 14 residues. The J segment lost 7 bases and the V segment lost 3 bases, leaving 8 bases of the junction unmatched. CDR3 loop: CSARSAGGWNEQFF. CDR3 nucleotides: TGCAGTGCTAGGTCCGCGGGGGGTTGGAATGAGCAGTTCTTC.

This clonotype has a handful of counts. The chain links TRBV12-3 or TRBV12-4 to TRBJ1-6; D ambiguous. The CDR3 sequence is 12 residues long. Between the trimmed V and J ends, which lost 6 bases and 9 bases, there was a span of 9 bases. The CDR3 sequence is CASSQSPSPLHF. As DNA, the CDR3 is TGTGCCAGCAGCCAGTCCCCTTCACCCCTCCACTTT.

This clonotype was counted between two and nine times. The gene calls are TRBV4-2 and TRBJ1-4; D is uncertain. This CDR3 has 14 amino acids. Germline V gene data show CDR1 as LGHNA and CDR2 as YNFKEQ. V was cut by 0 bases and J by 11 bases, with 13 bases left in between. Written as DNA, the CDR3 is TGTGCCAGCAGCCAAGATCTATTTAGCGTCAAACTGTTTTTT. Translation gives CASSQDLFSVKLFF.

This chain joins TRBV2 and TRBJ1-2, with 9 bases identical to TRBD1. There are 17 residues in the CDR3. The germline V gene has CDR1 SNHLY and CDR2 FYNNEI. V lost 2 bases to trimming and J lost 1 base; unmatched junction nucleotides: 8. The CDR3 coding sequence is TGTGCCAGCAGTGAATCACAGGGGGCTTATCTTAACTATGGCTACACCTTC. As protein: CASSESQGAYLNYGYTF.

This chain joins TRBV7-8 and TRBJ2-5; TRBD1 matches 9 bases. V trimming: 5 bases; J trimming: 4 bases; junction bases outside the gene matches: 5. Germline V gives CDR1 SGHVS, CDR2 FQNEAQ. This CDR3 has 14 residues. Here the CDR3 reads CASSPGTGTETQYF. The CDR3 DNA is TGTGCCAGCAGCCCCGGGACAGGGACAGAGACCCAGTACTTC.

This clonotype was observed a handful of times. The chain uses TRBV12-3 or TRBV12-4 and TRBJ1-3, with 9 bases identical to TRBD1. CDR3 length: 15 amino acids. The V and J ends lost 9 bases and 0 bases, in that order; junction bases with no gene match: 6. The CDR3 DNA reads TGTGCCAGGACAGGGGGGTTTAGCTCTGGAAACACCATATATTTT. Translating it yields CARTGGFSSGNTIYF.

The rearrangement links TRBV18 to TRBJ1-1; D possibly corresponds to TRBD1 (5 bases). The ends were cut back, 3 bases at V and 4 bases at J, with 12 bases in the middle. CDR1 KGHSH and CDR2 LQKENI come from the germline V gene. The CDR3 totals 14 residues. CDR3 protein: CASSPSSGVTEAFF. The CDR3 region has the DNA TGTGCCAGCTCACCGTCCTCGGGGGTCACTGAAGCTTTCTTT.

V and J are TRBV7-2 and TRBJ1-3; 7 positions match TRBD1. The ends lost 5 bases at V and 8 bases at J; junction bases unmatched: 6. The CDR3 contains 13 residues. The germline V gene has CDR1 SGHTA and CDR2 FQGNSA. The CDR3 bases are TGTGCCAGCAGCGCCGACAGGGAGGACACCATATATTTT. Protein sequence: CASSADREDTIYF.

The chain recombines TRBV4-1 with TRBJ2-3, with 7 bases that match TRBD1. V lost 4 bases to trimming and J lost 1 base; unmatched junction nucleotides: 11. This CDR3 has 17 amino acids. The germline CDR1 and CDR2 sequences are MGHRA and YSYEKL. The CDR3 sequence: CASSREFRGRGTDTQYF. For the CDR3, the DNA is TGCGCCAGCAGCCGAGAATTCAGGGGGAGAGGCACAGATACGCAGTATTTT.

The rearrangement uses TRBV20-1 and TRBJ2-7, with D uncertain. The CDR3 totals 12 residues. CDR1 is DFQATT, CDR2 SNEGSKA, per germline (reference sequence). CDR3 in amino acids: CSAQDGPYEQYF. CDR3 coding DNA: TGCAGCGCCCAGGACGGGCCCTACGAGCAGTACTTC.

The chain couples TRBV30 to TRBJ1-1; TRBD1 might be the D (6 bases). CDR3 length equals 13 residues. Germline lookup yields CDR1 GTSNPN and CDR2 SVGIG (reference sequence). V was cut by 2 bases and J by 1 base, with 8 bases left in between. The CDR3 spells CAWSQGKNTEAFF. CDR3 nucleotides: TGTGCCTGGAGTCAGGGGAAGAACACTGAAGCTTTCTTT.

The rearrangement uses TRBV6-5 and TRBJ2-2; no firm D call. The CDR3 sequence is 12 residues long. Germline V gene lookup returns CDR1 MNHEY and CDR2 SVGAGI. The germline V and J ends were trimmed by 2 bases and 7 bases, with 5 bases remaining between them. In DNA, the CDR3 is TGTGCCAGCAGTTACGAATTCGGGGAGCTGTTTTTT. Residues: CASSYEFGELFF.

In DNA, the CDR3 is TGTGCCACCAGTGATTTTGGCAGCGCGAAGGGGGAGCTGTTTTTT. This gives the protein CATSDFGSAKGELFF. The chain links TRBV24-1 to TRBJ2-2; no firm D call. This CDR3 region has 15 residues. Trimming left V 1 base short and J 8 bases short, with 13 bases between. CDR1 is KGHDR and CDR2 is SFDVKD in the germline V gene.

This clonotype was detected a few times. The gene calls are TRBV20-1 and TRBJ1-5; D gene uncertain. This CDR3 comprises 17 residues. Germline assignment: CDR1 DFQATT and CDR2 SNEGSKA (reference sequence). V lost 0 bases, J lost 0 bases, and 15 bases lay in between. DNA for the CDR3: TGCAGTGCTAGAGATCTTGGAAAAGGGAGTAGCAATCAGCCCCAGCATTTT. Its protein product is CSARDLGKGSSNQPQHF.

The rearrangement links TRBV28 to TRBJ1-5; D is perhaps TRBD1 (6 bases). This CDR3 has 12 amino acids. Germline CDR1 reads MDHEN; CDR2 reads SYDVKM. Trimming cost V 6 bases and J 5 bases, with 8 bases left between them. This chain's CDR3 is CASRYRDQPQHF. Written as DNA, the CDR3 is TGTGCCAGCAGATACAGGGATCAGCCCCAGCATTTT.

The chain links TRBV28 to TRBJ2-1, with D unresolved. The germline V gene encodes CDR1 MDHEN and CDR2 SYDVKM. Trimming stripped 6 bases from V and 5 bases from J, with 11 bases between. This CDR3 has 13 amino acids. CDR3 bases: TGTGCCAGCAGCTCCGGCCCCCACAATGAGCAGTTCTTC. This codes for CASSSGPHNEQFF.

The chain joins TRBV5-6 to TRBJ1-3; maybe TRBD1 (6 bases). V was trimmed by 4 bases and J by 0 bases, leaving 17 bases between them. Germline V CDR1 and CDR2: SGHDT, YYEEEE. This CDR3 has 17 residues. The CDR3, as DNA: TGTGCCAGCAGCCCCCAGGGGAGGCTACTCTCTGGAAACACCATATATTTT. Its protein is CASSPQGRLLSGNTIYF.

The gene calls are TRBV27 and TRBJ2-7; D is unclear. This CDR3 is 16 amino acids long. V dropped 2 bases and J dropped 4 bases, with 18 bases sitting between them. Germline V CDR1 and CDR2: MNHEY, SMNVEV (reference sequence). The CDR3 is CASSLTATTAFYEQYF. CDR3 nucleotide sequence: TGTGCCAGCAGTTTAACGGCTACTACGGCGTTTTACGAGCAGTACTTC.

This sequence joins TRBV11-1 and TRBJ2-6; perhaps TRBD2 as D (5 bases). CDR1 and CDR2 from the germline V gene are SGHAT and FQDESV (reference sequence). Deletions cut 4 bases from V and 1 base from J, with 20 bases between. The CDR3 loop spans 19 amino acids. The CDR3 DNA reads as TGTGCCAGCAGCTCGCTACCGGGGTTGTTGGGTTCTGGGGCCAACGTCCTGACTTTC. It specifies CASSSLPGLLGSGANVLTF.

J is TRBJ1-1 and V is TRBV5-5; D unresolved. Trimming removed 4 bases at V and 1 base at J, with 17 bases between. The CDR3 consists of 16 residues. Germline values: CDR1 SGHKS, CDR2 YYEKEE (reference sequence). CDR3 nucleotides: TGTGCCAGCAGCCTCTATCCCGGGCCCTCGAACACTGAAGCTTTCTTT. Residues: CASSLYPGPSNTEAFF.

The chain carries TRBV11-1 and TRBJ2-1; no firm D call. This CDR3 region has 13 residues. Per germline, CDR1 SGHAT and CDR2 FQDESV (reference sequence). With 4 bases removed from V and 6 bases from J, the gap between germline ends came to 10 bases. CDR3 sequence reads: CASSSLLFNEQFF. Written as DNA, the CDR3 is TGTGCCAGCAGCTCACTCCTTTTCAATGAGCAGTTCTTC.

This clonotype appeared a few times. As DNA, the CDR3 is TGTGCCAGCTCTACCAACTTGGGACAGCCTAACACTGAAGCTTTCTTT. Translation: CASSTNLGQPNTEAFF. V is TRBV18 and J is TRBJ1-1, with 7 bases lining up with TRBD1. Trimming at V came to 6 bases and at J to 2 bases, leaving 12 bases not matched to a gene. The CDR3 has 16 amino acids. The germline V gene encodes CDR1 KGHSH and CDR2 LQKENI.

Here the CDR3 DNA reads TGTGCCTGGAGTGGGGGACAGGCGGACTCTGGGGCCAACGTCCTGACTTTC. Its translation: CAWSGGQADSGANVLTF. The chain links TRBV30 to TRBJ2-6; 8 bases line up with TRBD1. The CDR3 consists of 17 residues. J was trimmed by 0 bases and V by 1 base; bases with no gene match: 5. Germline values: CDR1 GTSNPN, CDR2 SVGIG (reference sequence).